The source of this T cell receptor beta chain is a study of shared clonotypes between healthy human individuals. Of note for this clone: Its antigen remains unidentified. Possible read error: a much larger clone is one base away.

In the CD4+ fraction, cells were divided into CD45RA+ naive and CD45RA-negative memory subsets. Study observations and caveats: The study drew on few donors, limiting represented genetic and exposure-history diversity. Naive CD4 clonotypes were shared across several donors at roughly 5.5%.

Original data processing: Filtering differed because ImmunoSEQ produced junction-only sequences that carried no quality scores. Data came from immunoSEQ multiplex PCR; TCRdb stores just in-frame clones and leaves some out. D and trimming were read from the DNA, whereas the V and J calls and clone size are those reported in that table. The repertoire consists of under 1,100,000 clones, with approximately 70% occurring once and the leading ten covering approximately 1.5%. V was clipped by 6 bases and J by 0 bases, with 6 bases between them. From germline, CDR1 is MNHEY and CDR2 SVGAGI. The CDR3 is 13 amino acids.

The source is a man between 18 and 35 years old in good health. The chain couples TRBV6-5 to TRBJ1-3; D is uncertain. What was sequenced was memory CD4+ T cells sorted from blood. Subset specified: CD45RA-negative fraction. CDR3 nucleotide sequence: TGTGCCAGCAGAGAGAGCTCTGGAAACACCATATATTTT. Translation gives CASRESSGNTIYF.